The present T cell receptor (beta chain) was sequenced within a study of T-cell reconstitution after alpha-beta-depleted transplantation in children. Preparation of the TCRbeta library involved a method that used unique molecular identifiers. TCRdb reanalysed the PCR reads using MiXCR and keeps one entry per CDR3 protein. The sample records about 250,000 distinct CDR3 sequences, about 24% being singletons. In its sample, this clonotype was seen many times. This clonotype originated in a female patient aged 2-10 years who had a stem cell transplant for congenital amegakaryocytic thrombocytopenia, so the T cells may come from the graft donor. Sequences were derived from PBMCs, mostly from graft donor cells, sampled 360 days after TCRalphabeta/CD19-depleted stem cell transplant.

The CDR3 spells CSARPPGQGWYEQYF. The DNA of the CDR3 is TGCAGTGCTAGACCTCCCGGACAGGGGTGGTACGAGCAGTACTTC. The V gene is TRBV20-1, the J gene TRBJ2-7, with 9 bases that match TRBD1. CDR3 length: 15 amino acids. V gave up 2 bases and J gave up 4 bases; unmatched junction bases: 9. Germline loops: CDR1 DFQATT, CDR2 SNEGSKA (reference sequence).